Listed here are 8 T cell receptor beta chains from one sample, sequenced in a study of shared clonotypes between healthy human individuals. TCRdb's copy holds only in-frame clones and misses some; the assay was immunoSEQ multiplex PCR. The table has under 1,100,000 clones, approximately 80% seen once. Sequenced input: memory CD4+ T cells from PBMCs. Subset noted: CD45RA-negative fraction. Every receptor here comes from a man aged 18 to 29 in good health. Some clones in this sample may be carry-over from other donors' samples.

This clone appeared a single time. J is TRBJ1-1 and V is TRBV7-9; D uncertain. V lost 5 bases and J 2 bases, leaving 12 bases between the germline ends. CDR3 length equals 14 residues. Germline V CDR1 and CDR2: SEHNR, FQNEAQ (reference sequence). The CDR3 sequence is CASSPQGPNTEAFF. The DNA for the CDR3 is TGTGCCAGCAGCCCTCAAGGTCCCAACACTGAAGCTTTCTTT.

The V call is TRBV9, the J call TRBJ2-2, with 7 bases matching TRBD2. CDR1 is SGDLS, CDR2 YYNGEE, per germline. CDR3 length: 18 residues. The V and J ends lost 3 bases and 1 base, in that order; junction bases with no gene match: 12. This chain's CDR3 is CASSAPGGWGRNTGELFF. DNA for the CDR3: TGTGCCAGCAGCGCCCCCGGGGGGTGGGGGAGGAACACCGGGGAGCTGTTTTTT.

For this clone: Other DNA sequences in this specimen translate into the identical CDR3. The CDR3 is CASSLRGGDQPQHF. CDR3 bases: TGCGCCAGCAGCTTGCGGGGAGGGGATCAGCCCCAGCATTTT. The chain is built from TRBV5-1 and TRBJ1-5, with a possible D match to TRBD1 (5 bases). V lost 1 base to trimming and J lost 5 bases, with 10 bases between them. CDR3 size: 14 residues. CDR1 is SGHRS and CDR2 is YFSETQ in the germline V gene.

This chain uses TRBV7-2 with TRBJ2-3; tentatively, D is TRBD2 (5 bases). The CDR3 extends over 15 amino acids. Germline assignment: CDR1 SGHTA and CDR2 FQGNSA. V shed 5 bases and J shed 2 bases, with 14 bases lying between them. CDR3 nucleotide sequence: TGTGCCAGCAGCCCCGCGTGGACTTTCACAGATACGCAGTATTTT. Translated: CASSPAWTFTDTQYF. Full variable domain (rest looked up from reference TRBV7-2 and TRBJ2-3): GAGVSQSPSNKVTEKGKDVELRCDPISGHTALYWYRQSLGQGLEFLIYFQGNSAPDKSGLPSDRFSAERTGGSVSTLTIQRTQQEDSAVYLCASSPAWTFTDTQYFGPGTRLTVL.

This sequence joins TRBV18 and TRBJ1-6, with TRBD1 matching 8 bases. Germline V CDR1 and CDR2: KGHSH, LQKENI. With 3 bases clipped from V and 7 bases from J, the junction kept 5 bases outside the gene matches. The CDR3 runs 15 residues. CDR3 residues: CASSPGQAQNSPLHF. The CDR3 DNA follows: TGTGCCAGCTCACCGGGACAGGCACAGAATTCACCCCTCCACTTT. Full variable domain (rest looked up from reference TRBV18 and TRBJ1-6): NAGVMQNPRHLVRRRGQEARLRCSPMKGHSHVYWYRQLPEEGLKFMVYLQKENIIDESGMPKERFSAEFPKEGPSILRIQQVVRGDSAAYFCASSPGQAQNSPLHFGNGTRLTVT.

The CDR3 spells CAISETVSYEQYF. The CDR3 bases are TGTGCCATCAGTGAGACAGTTTCCTACGAGCAGTACTTC. The gene calls are TRBV10-3 and TRBJ2-7, with D hard to call. CDR1 is ENHRY, CDR2 SYGVKD, per germline. The CDR3 is made up of 13 amino acids. Between the trimmed V and J ends, which lost 2 bases and 1 base, there was a span of 6 bases.

This clone was counted a few times. This chain connects TRBV7-2 to TRBJ2-3; the D is unclear. The germline V and J ends were trimmed by 1 base and 1 base, with 6 bases remaining between them. Germline CDR1 reads SGHTA; CDR2 reads FQGNSA. The CDR3 is made up of 14 amino acids. The CDR3 is CASSLGYGTDTQYF. The CDR3 region has the DNA TGTGCCAGCAGCTTAGGCTACGGCACAGATACGCAGTATTTT.

CDR3 region: CASSVRDLNMNTEAFF. DNA of the CDR3: TGTGCCAGCAGTGTACGGGACCTTAACATGAACACTGAAGCTTTCTTT. The chain uses TRBV6-1 and TRBJ1-1, with D perhaps matching TRBD1 (5 bases). The germline CDR1 and CDR2 sequences are MNHNS and SASEGT. Trimming pared 4 bases from V and 0 bases from J, leaving 15 bases between. This CDR3 has 16 amino acids.